This is a list of T cell receptor beta chains from one sample in a study of OX40 agonist ivuxolimab in advanced cancers. This table comes from immunoSEQ multiplex PCR, and its TCRdb copy is limited to in-frame clones, with some not included. The table lists 55,000 to 70,000 clones, approximately 86% of them singletons, with over 0.45% in the top ten. Specimen: CD4+ or CD8+ T cells sorted from blood, collected in a trial of the OX40 agonist ivuxolimab. Source of these receptors: an adult with an advanced solid tumor such as melanoma, head and neck, liver or kidney cancer. Both conserved end residues are trimmed from each CDR3. A D gene is named only where the DNA matches it firmly.

J gene | D gene | V gene | CDR3 protein
TRBJ1-4 | - | TRBV29-1 | SVQVGVGEKLF
TRBJ1-2 | - | TRBV19 | ASSIRAGTYGYT
TRBJ1-4 | TRBD1 | TRBV4-3 | ASSQALGGQPNEKLF
TRBJ2-5 | - | TRBV6-5 | ASSGPPIETQY
TRBJ2-5 | - | TRBV5-4 | ASSLGGPGDTETQY
TRBJ2-3 | TRBD2 | TRBV4-1 | ASGSRGVGADTQY
TRBJ2-3 | - | TRBV27 | ASSPFGDTQY
TRBJ1-4 | - | TRBV7-6 | ASSAGGPEEKLF
TRBJ2-7 | - | TRBV11-3 | ASSFSGGGGYEQY
TRBJ1-2 | - | TRBV2 | ASRLGQFYGYT
TRBJ2-1 | TRBD1 | TRBV19 | ASTKDRGSYNEQF
TRBJ1-1 | - | TRBV7-9 | ASSLVGSGAF
TRBJ2-3 | - | TRBV7-2 | ASSLGPWSTDTQY